The 10 T cell receptor beta chains listed next were all sequenced from one sample in a study of CD8 T cells in Susac syndrome. An input of roughly 0.45 to 1 ug of RNA was subjected to reverse transcription using random hexamers. Each CDR3 protein gets one entry after TCRdb re-called the immunoSEQ multiplex PCR reads with MiXCR. Found here are 250,000 to 300,000 distinct CDR3 sequences, about 89% of them singletons; the top ten hold around 0.18%. Sample: CD8+ T cells from PBMCs. The origin of the receptors is a human donor with multiple sclerosis.

The chain is built from TRBV30 and TRBJ1-2, with no clear D. The CDR3 has 10 amino acids. V was pared by 4 bases and J by 7 bases, with 7 bases between. In germline, CDR1 is GTSNPN, CDR2 SVGIG (reference sequence). DNA of the CDR3: TGTGCCTGGATGGACGGTGGCTACACCTTC. It translates to CAWMDGGYTF.

In this sample, this clonotype turned up once. V and J are TRBV12-3 or TRBV12-4 and TRBJ2-7; TRBD2 agrees at 9 bases. V lost 5 bases and J lost 0; bases outside the gene matches: 2. CDR3 length equals 14 residues. The chain's CDR3 is CASSPSGVSYEQYF. CDR3 bases: TGTGCCAGCAGTCCTAGCGGGGTCTCCTACGAGCAGTACTTC.

This chain links TRBV28 with TRBJ2-3, with D perhaps matching TRBD2 (7 bases). There are 16 residues in the CDR3. Per the germline V gene, CDR1 is MDHEN and CDR2 is SYDVKM. Trimming cost V 1 base and J 5 bases, with 16 bases left between them. CDR3 sequence reads: CASSLLTGGLGDTQYF. DNA of the CDR3: TGTGCCAGCAGTTTATTAACGGGGGGCTTGGGAGATACGCAGTATTTT.

The chain links TRBV20-1 to TRBJ2-7; tentatively, D is TRBD1 (5 bases). CDR1 is DFQATT, CDR2 SNEGSKA, per germline (reference sequence). Trimming stripped 0 bases from V and 4 bases from J, with 10 bases between. CDR3 length: 13 amino acids. The CDR3 DNA reads as TGCAGTGCTAGAGATAGGGGAAGGTACGAGCAGTACTTC. Its protein product is CSARDRGRYEQYF.

The chain employs TRBV4-2 and TRBJ2-1; D not resolved. CDR3 length: 14 residues. With 0 bases removed from V and 1 base from J, the gap between germline ends came to 4 bases. In germline, CDR1 is LGHNA, CDR2 YNFKEQ. CDR3 amino acids: CASSQEGSYNEQFF. CDR3 DNA: TGTGCCAGCAGCCAAGAAGGGTCCTACAATGAGCAGTTCTTC.

The chain is built from TRBV9 and TRBJ2-2; 8 nucleotides line up with TRBD1. After removal of 0 bases from V and 5 bases from J, the junction contained 9 bases not matched to a gene. The CDR3 extends over 17 amino acids. In germline, CDR1 is SGDLS, CDR2 YYNGEE. Here the CDR3 DNA reads TGTGCCAGCAGCGTAGGTCAGGGGGCTAGGAGGACCGGGGAGCTGTTTTTT. Amino acids: CASSVGQGARRTGELFF.

The rearrangement uses TRBV19 and TRBJ1-5; the match to TRBD1 covers 11 bases. The germline CDR1 and CDR2 sequences are LNHDA and SQIVND (reference sequence). CDR3 length: 15 amino acids. V dropped 4 bases and J dropped 5; count of bases not matched to a gene: 4. The CDR3 spells CASSRGQGGDQPQHF. The CDR3 DNA is TGTGCCAGTAGTAGGGGACAGGGGGGCGATCAGCCCCAGCATTTT.

The V call is TRBV13, the J call TRBJ2-7; D may be TRBD1 or TRBD2 (5 bases each). The CDR3 is made up of 16 amino acids. CDR1 PRHDT and CDR2 FYEKMQ come from the germline V gene (reference sequence). Trimming stripped 5 bases from V and 5 bases from J, with 22 bases between. In DNA form, the CDR3 reads TGTGCCAGCAGCGAGGTTGAGGGGCTTGAGGGCCACGAGCAGTACTTC. This translates into CASSEVEGLEGHEQYF.

This chain joins TRBV6-2 or TRBV6-3 and TRBJ2-3, with no clear D. With 5 bases removed from V and 0 bases from J, the gap between germline ends came to 30 bases. This CDR3 region has 21 residues. Germline values: CDR1 MNHEY, CDR2 SVGEGT. Here the CDR3 reads CASSPPRISGRHTPSTDTQYF. CDR3 DNA sequence: TGTGCCAGCAGTCCACCCCGGATATCCGGGCGCCACACACCTAGCACAGATACGCAGTATTTT.

The chain carries TRBV14 and TRBJ2-2; D might be TRBD1 (6 bases). Germline CDR1 SGHDN, CDR2 FVKESK. The CDR3 runs 16 residues. V was clipped by 3 bases and J by 0 bases, with 11 bases between them. Written as DNA, the CDR3 is TGTGCCAGCAGCCATTCCGGGACAACGAACACCGGGGAGCTGTTTTTT. Its translation is CASSHSGTTNTGELFF.